This TCR beta chain derives from a study of shared T cell receptors in the human thymus. Measured with immunoSEQ multiplex PCR; TCRdb has only the in-frame clones, and not every one. The sample has about 540,000 clones; about four fifths are singletons. Per the germline V gene, CDR1 is SGHRS and CDR2 is YFSETQ. Trimming left V 4 bases short and J 2 bases short, with 24 bases between. The CDR3 contains 18 residues. These data also formed part of another study, on human thymus T cells. This second study notes: Thymic samples were excised during corrective heart operations. What appeared biased in thymic and blood repertoires was the usage of V and J genes.

The sequencing input was thymocytes. The receptor was derived from a boy in the first two years of life with a congenital heart defect. V is TRBV5-1 and J is TRBJ2-5, with TRBD1 as a possible D gene (6 bases). The CDR3 protein is CASSPWCRDRIKQETQYF. Here the CDR3 DNA reads TGCGCCAGCAGCCCGTGGTGCCGAGACAGGATCAAACAAGAGACCCAGTACTTC.